This T cell receptor beta chain was observed in a study of blood T cells in healthy people across ages. Study-wide points: Researchers judged that diversity estimates from one million T cells fell short of true values.

The CDR3 extends over 16 amino acids. V was pared by 4 bases and J by 0 bases, with 7 bases of the junction left unmatched. The V gene's germline CDR1 is SGHRS and CDR2 YFSETQ. The donors, aged roughly 6 to 95, were healthy Caucasians from Russia. PCR was performed a second time for roughly 7 to 11 cycles using a sample-barcoded 5' primer and a J-beta primer mix. Each cDNA molecule received a tag from a template-switch adaptor that had 12 random nucleotides. TCRdb reprocessed the 5' RACE reads via MiXCR and lists one record per CDR3 protein. This table holds about a million distinct CDR3 sequences, 51% found once. Points on this clonotype: No antigen is known for it.

Input material: blood. The V and J genes are TRBV5-1 and TRBJ1-2; the match to TRBD1 covers 9 bases. The receptor was isolated from a woman aged 60-75 years in good health. The CDR3 spells CASSVSGTGTNYGYTF. The CDR3 DNA reads as TGCGCCAGCAGCGTCTCCGGGACAGGGACTAACTATGGCTACACCTTC.